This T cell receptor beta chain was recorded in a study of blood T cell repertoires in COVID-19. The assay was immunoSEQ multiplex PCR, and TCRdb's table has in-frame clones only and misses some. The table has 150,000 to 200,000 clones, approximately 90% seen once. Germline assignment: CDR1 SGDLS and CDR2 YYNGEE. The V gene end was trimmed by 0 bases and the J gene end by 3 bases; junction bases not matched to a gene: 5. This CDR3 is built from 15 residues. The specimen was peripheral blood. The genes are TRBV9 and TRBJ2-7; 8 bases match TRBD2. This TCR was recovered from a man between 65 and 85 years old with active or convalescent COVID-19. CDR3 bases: TGTGCCAGCAGCGTAGGGGGAGGGACTAGCTACGAGCAGTACTTC. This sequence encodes CASSVGGGTSYEQYF.